What follows are 10 T cell receptor beta chains derived from one specimen sequenced in a study of cytomegalovirus exposure and HLA in healthy donors. PCR used 60 Vbeta primers and 13 Jbeta primers. Produced via immunoSEQ multiplex PCR; TCRdb's table is partial and in-frame only. The sample comprises 80,000 to 90,000 clones, more than 60% of which are singletons, and roughly 2% rests with the top ten. The sample was PBMCs. These TCRs come from a man in his forties or fifties in good health and CMV-seronegative.

The rearrangement links TRBV4-1 to TRBJ1-1; TRBD1 aligns across 7 bases. From germline, CDR1 is MGHRA and CDR2 YSYEKL. This CDR3 spans 14 amino acids. The V and J ends lost 4 bases and 5 bases, in that order; junction bases with no gene match: 7. The CDR3 here is CASSRPDRVTEAFF. DNA for the CDR3: TGCGCCAGCAGCCGACCCGACAGGGTGACTGAAGCTTTCTTT.

The CDR3 sequence: CASSLAPESGAFF. The DNA for the CDR3 is TGTGCCAGCAGCTTAGCGCCCGAGTCTGGAGCTTTCTTT. V usage is TRBV7-8 and J usage is TRBJ1-1; D is unclear. Trimming removed 0 bases at V and 10 bases at J, with 12 bases between. CDR3 size: 13 residues. The germline gives CDR1 SGHVS, CDR2 FQNEAQ.

The chain uses TRBV11-2 and TRBJ1-1; D might be TRBD1 (5 bases). Per the germline V gene, CDR1 is SGHAT and CDR2 is FQNNGV. The CDR3 has 16 residues. The ends were cut back, 0 bases at V and 7 bases at J, with 18 bases in the middle. The CDR3 nucleotides are TGTGCCAGCAGCTTAGAGGGGCGCATAAGTGACGGTGAAGCTTTCTTT. Translated: CASSLEGRISDGEAFF.

The gene calls are TRBV27 and TRBJ2-1; a weak D match, TRBD2 (5 bases). Deletions cut 8 bases from V and 2 bases from J, with 10 bases between. The germline V gene encodes CDR1 MNHEY and CDR2 SMNVEV (reference sequence). CDR3 length: 13 residues. CDR3 amino acids: CASRTEPYNEQFF. The DNA for the CDR3 is TGTGCCAGCCGGACTGAGCCCTACAATGAGCAGTTCTTC.

V usage is TRBV5-1 and J usage is TRBJ2-3; no clear D. Germline V gene sequence: CDR1 SGHRS, CDR2 YFSETQ. The CDR3 has 15 amino acids. Trimming shortened V by 0 bases and J by 5 bases, and 13 bases separated the two germline ends. CDR3 DNA: TGCGCCAGCAGCTTGGGAGGAGTCGTCCTAGATACGCAGTATTTT. Translation gives CASSLGGVVLDTQYF.

The CDR3 DNA reads TGTGCCAGCAGTGAAGGAGGGGGCGGACTCAATGAGCAGTTCTTC. This translates into CASSEGGGGLNEQFF. The chain uses TRBV25-1 and TRBJ2-1; TRBD1 might be the D (7 bases). There are 15 residues in the CDR3. The germline V gene encodes CDR1 MGHDK and CDR2 SYGVNS. V was clipped by 2 bases and J by 6 bases, with 14 bases between them.

This rearrangement joins TRBV19 to TRBJ1-4, with D perhaps matching TRBD1 (5 bases). V lost 5 bases to trimming and J lost 0 bases, with 7 bases between them. CDR1 and CDR2 (germline): LNHDA, SQIVND (reference sequence). The CDR3 contains 14 residues. The DNA of the CDR3 is TGTGCCAGTAGTGTGACAGCAACTAATGAAAAACTGTTTTTT. It yields the protein CASSVTATNEKLFF.

The chain carries TRBV14 and TRBJ2-7, with 8 bases that match TRBD1. With 6 bases clipped from V and 3 bases from J, the junction kept 16 bases outside the gene matches. CDR1 and CDR2 from the germline V gene are SGHDN and FVKESK. This CDR3 region has 17 residues. For the CDR3, the DNA is TGTGCCAGCAGTCCAAAGCATCCGGGACAGGTGATCTACGAGCAGTACTTC. As protein: CASSPKHPGQVIYEQYF.

The chain combines TRBV5-1 with TRBJ2-5; D perhaps matches TRBD1 (5 bases). The CDR3 contains 15 residues. Germline lookup yields CDR1 SGHRS and CDR2 YFSETQ. V dropped 4 bases and J dropped 4 bases, with 17 bases sitting between them. The CDR3 coding sequence is TGCGCCAGCAGCGTGGGGTTTAGTAGGGGAGAGACCCAGTACTTC. Its translation is CASSVGFSRGETQYF.

J is TRBJ2-1 and V is TRBV18; D unresolved. Trimming left V 6 bases short and J 0 bases short, with 12 bases between. The CDR3 runs 15 residues. Germline V gene sequence: CDR1 KGHSH, CDR2 LQKENI. The CDR3 coding sequence is TGTGCCAGCTCCCCAATCATCAGCTCCTACAATGAGCAGTTCTTC. As protein: CASSPIISSYNEQFF.